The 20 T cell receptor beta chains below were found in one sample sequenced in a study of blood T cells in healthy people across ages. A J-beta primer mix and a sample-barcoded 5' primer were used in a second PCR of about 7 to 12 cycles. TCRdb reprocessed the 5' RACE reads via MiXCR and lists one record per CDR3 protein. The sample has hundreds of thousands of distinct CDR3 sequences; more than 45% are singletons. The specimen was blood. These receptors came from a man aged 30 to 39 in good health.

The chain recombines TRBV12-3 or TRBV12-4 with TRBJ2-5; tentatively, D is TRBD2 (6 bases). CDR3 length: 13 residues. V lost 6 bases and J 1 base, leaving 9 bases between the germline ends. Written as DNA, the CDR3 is TGTGCCAGCAGCTGGACTACCCAAGAGACCCAGTACTTC. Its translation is CASSWTTQETQYF.

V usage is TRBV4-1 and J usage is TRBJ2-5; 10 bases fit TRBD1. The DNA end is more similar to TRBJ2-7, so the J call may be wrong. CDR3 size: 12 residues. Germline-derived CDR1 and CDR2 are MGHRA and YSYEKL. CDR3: CANRTGGGEQYF. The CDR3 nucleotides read TGCGCCAACAGGACAGGGGGAGGCGAGCAGTACTTC.

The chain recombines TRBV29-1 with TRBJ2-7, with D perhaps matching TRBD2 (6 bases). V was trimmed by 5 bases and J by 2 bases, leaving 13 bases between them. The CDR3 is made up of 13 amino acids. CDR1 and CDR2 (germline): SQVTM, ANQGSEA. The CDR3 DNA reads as TGCAGCGTTTTAGCGGTCAATCCCTACGAGCAGTACTTC. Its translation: CSVLAVNPYEQYF.

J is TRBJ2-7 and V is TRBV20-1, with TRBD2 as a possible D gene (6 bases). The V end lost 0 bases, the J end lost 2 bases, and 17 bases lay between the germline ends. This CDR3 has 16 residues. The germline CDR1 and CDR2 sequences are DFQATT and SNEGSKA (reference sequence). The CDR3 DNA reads TGCAGTGCTAGAGATCCAAGATCGGGACTTGCCTACGAGCAGTACTTC. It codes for CSARDPRSGLAYEQYF.

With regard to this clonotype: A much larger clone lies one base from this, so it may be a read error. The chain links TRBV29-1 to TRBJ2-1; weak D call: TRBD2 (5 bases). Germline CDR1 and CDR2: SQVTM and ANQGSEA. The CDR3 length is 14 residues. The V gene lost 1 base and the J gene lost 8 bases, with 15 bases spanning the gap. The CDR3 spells CSVEAGILSYEQFF. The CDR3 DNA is TGCAGCGTTGAAGCGGGGATCCTGTCTTATGAGCAGTTCTTC.

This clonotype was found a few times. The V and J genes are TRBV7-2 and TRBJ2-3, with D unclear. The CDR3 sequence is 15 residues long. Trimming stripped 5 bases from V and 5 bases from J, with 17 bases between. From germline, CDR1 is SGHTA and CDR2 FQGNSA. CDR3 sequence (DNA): TGTGCCAGCAGCCCACACGGTCCGCCCGTAGATACGCAGTATTTT. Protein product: CASSPHGPPVDTQYF.

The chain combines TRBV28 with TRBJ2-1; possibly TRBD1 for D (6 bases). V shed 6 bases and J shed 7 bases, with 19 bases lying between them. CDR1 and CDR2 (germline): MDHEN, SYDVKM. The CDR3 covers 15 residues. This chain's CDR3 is CASSHQDRLLNEQFF. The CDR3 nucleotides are TGTGCCAGCAGCCATCAGGACAGACTCCTTAATGAGCAGTTCTTC.

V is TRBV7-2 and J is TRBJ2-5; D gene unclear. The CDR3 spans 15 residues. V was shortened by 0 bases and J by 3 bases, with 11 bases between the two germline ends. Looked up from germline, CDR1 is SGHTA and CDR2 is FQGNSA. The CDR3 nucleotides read TGTGCCAGCAGCTTAGCCCCCGGGTTGGAAGAGACCCAGTACTTC. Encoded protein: CASSLAPGLEETQYF.

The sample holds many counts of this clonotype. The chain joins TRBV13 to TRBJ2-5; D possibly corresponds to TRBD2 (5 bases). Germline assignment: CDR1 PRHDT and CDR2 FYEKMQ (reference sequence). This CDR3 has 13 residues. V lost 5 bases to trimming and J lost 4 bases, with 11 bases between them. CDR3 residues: CASSSRGLETQYF. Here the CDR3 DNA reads TGTGCCAGCAGCAGCCGGGGTTTAGAGACCCAGTACTTC. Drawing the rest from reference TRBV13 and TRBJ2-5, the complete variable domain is AAGVIQSPRHLIKEKRETATLKCYPIPRHDTVYWYQQGPGQDPQFLISFYEKMQSDKGSIPDRFSAQQFSDYHSELNMSSLELGDSALYFCASSSRGLETQYFGPGTRLLVL.

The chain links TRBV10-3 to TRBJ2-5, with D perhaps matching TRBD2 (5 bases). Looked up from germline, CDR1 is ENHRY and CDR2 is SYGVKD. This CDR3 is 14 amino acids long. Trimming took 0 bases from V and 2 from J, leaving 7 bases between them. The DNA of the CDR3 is TGTGCCATCAGTGAGTCTACGGGACAAGAGACCCAGTACTTC. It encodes CAISESTGQETQYF.

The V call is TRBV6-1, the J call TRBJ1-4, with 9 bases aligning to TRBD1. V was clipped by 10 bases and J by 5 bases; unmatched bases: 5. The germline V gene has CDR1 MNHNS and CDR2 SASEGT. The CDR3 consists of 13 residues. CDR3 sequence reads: CATGDRENEKLFF. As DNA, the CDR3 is TGTGCCACCGGGGACAGGGAAAATGAAAAACTGTTTTTT.

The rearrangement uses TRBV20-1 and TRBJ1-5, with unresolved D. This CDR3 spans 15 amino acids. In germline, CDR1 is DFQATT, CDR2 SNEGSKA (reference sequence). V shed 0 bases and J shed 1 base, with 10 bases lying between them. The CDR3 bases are TGCAGTGCTAGAGAGTTTGGGGTGAGCAATCAGCCCCAGCATTTT. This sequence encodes CSAREFGVSNQPQHF.

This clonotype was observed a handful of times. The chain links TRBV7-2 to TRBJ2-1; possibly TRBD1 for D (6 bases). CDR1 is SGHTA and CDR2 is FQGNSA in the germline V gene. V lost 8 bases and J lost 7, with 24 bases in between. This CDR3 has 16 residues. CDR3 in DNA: TGTGCCAGCCAAGAGTTAGGGACAAGGGCGGAGAATGAGCAGTTCTTC. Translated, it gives CASQELGTRAENEQFF.

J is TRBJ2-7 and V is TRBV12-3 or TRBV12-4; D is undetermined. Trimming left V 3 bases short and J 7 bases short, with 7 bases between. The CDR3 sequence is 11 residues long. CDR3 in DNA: TGTGCCAGCAGTTTTATGACAGAGCAGTACTTC. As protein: CASSFMTEQYF.

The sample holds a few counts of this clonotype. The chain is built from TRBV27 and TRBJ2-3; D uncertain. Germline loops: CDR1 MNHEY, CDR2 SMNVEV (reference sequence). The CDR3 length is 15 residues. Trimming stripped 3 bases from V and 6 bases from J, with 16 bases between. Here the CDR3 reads CASSLERFQTDTQYF. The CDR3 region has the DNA TGTGCCAGCAGTTTGGAGCGCTTTCAAACGGATACGCAGTATTTT.

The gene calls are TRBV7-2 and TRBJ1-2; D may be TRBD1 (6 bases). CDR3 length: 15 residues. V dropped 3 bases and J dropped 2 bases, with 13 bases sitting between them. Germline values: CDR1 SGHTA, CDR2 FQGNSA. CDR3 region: CASSFGGQVNYGYTF. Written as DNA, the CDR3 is TGTGCCAGCAGCTTTGGGGGGCAGGTGAACTATGGCTACACCTTC.

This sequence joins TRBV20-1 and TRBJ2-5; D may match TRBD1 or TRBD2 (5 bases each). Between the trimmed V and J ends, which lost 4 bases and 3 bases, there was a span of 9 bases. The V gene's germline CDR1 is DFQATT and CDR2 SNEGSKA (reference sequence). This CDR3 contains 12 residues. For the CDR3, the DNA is TGCAGTGCTATGGTGGGGGAAGAGACCCAGTACTTC. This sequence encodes CSAMVGEETQYF.

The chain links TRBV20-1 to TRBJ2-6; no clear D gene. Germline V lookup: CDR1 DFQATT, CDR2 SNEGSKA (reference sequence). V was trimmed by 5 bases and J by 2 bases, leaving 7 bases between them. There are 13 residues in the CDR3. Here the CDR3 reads CSAPYTGANVLTF. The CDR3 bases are TGCAGTGCTCCTTATACTGGGGCCAACGTCCTGACTTTC.

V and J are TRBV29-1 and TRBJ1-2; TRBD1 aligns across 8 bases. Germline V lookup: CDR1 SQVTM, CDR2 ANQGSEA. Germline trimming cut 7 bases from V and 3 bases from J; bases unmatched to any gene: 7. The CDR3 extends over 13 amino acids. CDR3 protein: CSAKDRVDYGYTF. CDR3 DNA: TGCAGCGCTAAGGACAGGGTGGACTATGGCTACACCTTC.

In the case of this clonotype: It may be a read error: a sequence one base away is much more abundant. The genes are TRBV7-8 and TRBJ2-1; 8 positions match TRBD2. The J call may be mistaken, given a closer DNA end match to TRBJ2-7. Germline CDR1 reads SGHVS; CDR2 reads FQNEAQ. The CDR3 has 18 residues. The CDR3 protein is CASSLGAGARLLVNEQYF. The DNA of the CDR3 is TGTGCCAGCAGCTTAGGAGCGGGAGCGAGGTTACTGGTCAATGAGCAGTACTTC.